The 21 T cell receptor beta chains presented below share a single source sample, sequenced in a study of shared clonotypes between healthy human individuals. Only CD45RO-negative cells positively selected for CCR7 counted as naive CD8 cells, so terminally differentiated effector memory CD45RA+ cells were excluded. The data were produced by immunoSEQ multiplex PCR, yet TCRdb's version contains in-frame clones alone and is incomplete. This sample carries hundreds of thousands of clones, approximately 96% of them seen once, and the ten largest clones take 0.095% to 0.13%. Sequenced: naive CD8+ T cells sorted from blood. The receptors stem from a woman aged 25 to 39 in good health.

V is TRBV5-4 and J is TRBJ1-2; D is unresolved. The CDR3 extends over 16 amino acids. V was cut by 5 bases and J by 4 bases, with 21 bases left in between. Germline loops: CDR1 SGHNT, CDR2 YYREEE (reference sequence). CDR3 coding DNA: TGTGCCAGCAGTGATGGGGTGCAAGACTTTACCTATGGCTACACCTTC. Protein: CASSDGVQDFTYGYTF.

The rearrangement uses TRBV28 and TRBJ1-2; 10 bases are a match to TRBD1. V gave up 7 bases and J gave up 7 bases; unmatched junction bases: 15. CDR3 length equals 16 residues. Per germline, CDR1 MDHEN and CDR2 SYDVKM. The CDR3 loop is CASKGKKGQGIGGYTF. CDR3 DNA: TGTGCCAGCAAGGGCAAGAAGGGACAGGGGATCGGTGGCTACACCTTC.

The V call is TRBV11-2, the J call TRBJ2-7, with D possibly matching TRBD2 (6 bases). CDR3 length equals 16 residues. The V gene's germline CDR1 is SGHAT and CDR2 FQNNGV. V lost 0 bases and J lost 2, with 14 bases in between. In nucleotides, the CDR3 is TGTGCCAGCAGCTTAGAGGGACTCGCCTTCACCTACGAGCAGTACTTC. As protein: CASSLEGLAFTYEQYF.

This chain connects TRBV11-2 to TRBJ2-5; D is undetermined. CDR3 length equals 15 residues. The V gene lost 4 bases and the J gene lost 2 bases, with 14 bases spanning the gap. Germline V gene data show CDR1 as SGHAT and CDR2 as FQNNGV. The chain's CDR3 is CASSSALIPQETQYF. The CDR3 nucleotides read TGTGCCAGCAGCTCCGCCTTGATACCGCAAGAGACCCAGTACTTC. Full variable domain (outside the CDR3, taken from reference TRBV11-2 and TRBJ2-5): EAGVAQSPRYKIIEKRQSVAFWCNPISGHATLYWYQQILGQGPKLLIQFQNNGVVDDSQLPKDRFSAERLKGVDSTLKIQPAKLEDSAVYLCASSSALIPQETQYFGPGTRLLVL.

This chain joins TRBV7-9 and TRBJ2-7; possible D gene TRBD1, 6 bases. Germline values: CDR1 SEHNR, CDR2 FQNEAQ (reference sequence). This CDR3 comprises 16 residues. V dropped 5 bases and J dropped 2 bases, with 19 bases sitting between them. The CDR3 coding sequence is TGTGCCAGCAGCATAGAGGGAGACAGGAGTCCCTACGAGCAGTACTTC. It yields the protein CASSIEGDRSPYEQYF.

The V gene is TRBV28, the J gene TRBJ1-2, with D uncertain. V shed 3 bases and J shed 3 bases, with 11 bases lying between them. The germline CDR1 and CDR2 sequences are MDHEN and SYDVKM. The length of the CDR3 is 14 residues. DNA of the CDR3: TGTGCCAGCAGTTTCGGATTCTTGGACTATGGCTACACCTTC. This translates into CASSFGFLDYGYTF.

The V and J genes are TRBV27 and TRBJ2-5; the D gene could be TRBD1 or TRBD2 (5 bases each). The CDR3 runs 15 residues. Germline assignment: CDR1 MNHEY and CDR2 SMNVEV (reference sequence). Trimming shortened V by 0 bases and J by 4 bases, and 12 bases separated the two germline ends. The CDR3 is CASSLSWGGGETQYF. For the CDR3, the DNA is TGTGCCAGCAGTTTATCATGGGGTGGGGGAGAGACCCAGTACTTC.

CDR3 residues: CASSIFPSGTYEQYF. CDR3 nucleotides: TGTGCCAGTAGTATCTTCCCTAGCGGAACCTACGAGCAGTACTTC. This chain links TRBV19 with TRBJ2-7, with 7 bases aligning to TRBD2. Germline CDR1 is LNHDA and CDR2 is SQIVND (reference sequence). There are 15 residues in the CDR3. V lost 3 bases and J lost 2; bases outside the gene matches: 7.

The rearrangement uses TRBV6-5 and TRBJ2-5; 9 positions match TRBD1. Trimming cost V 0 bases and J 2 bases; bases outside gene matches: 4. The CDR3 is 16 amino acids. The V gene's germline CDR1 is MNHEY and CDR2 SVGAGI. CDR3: CASSYSAGTGQETQYF. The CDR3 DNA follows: TGTGCCAGCAGTTACTCTGCGGGGACAGGGCAAGAGACCCAGTACTTC.

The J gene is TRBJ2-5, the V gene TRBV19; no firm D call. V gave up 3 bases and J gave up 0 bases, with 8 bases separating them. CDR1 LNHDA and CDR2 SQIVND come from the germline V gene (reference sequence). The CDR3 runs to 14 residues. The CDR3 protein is CASSIPRNQETQYF. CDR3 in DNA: TGTGCCAGTAGTATCCCGAGGAACCAAGAGACCCAGTACTTC.

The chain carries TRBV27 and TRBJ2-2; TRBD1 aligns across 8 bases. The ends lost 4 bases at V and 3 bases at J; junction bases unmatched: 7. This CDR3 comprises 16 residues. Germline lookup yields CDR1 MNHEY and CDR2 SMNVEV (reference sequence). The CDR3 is CASSSWDRWDTGELFF. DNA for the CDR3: TGTGCCAGCAGTTCATGGGACAGGTGGGACACCGGGGAGCTGTTTTTT.

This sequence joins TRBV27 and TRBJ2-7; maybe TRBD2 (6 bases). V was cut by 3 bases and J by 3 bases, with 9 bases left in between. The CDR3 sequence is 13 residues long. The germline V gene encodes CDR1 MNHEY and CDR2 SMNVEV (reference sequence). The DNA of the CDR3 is TGTGCCAGCAGTTTGCCGGGAGACTACGAGCAGTACTTC. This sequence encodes CASSLPGDYEQYF.

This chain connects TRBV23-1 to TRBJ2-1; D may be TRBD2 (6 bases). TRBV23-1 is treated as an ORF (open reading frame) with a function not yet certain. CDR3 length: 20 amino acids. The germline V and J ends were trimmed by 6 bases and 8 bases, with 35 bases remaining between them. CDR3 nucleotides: TGCGCCAGCAGCCCCGGTGACTCCCGACATCGGGTAGCGGTGGTGGATGAGCAGTTCTTC. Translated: CASSPGDSRHRVAVVDEQFF.

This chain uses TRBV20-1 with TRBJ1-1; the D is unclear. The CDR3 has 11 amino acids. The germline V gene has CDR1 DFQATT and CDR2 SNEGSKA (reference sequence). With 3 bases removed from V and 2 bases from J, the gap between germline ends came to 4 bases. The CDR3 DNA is TGCAGTGCTAGGCCAAACACTGAAGCTTTCTTT. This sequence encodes CSARPNTEAFF.

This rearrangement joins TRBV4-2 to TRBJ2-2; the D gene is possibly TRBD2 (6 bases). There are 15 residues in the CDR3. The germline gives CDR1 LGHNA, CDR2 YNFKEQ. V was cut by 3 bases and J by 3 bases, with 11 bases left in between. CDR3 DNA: TGTGCCAGCAGCCAGATGGAGGGCGACACCGGGGAGCTGTTTTTT. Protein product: CASSQMEGDTGELFF.

In nucleotides, the CDR3 is TGTGCCAGCAGCTTAGCCAGGGGTCTCTACAATGAGCAGTTCTTC. The encoded protein is CASSLARGLYNEQFF. The V and J genes are TRBV7-9 and TRBJ2-1; tentatively, D is TRBD1 (6 bases). V was pared by 0 bases and J by 3 bases, with 9 bases between. CDR3 length equals 15 residues. From germline, CDR1 is SEHNR and CDR2 FQNEAQ (reference sequence). Supplemented by reference TRBV7-9 and TRBJ2-1, the full variable domain reads DTGVSQNPRHKITKRGQNVTFRCDPISEHNRLYWYRQTLGQGPEFLTYFQNEAQLEKSRLLSDRFSAERPKGSFSTLEIQRTEQGDSAMYLCASSLARGLYNEQFFGPGTRLTVL.

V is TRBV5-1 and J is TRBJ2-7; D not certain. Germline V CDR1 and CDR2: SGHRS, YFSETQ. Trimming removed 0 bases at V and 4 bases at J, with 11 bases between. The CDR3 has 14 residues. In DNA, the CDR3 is TGCGCCAGCAGCTTGGATTACCGCCCGTACGAGCAGTACTTC. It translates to CASSLDYRPYEQYF.

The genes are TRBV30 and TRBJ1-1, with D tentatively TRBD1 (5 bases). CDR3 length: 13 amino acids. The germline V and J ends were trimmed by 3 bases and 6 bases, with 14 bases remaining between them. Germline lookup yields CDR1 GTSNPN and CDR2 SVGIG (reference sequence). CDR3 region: CAWRWGSRAEAFF. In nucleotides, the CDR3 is TGTGCCTGGAGGTGGGGGTCGCGGGCTGAAGCTTTCTTT.

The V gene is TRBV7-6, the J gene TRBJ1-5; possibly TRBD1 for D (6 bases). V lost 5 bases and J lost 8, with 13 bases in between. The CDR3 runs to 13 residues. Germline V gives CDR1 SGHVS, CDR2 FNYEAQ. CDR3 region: CASSVGHLKPQHF. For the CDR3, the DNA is TGTGCCAGCAGCGTGGGACACCTAAAGCCCCAGCATTTT. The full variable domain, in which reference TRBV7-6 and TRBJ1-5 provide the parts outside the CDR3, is GAGVSQSPRYKVTKRGQDVALRCDPISGHVSLYWYRQALGQGPEFLTYFNYEAQQDKSGLPNDRFSAERPEGSISTLTIQRTEQRDSAMYRCASSVGHLKPQHFGDGTRLSIL.

DNA of the CDR3: TGTGCCAGCGCGTTAATTGGCAGACATCACACTGAAGCTTTCTTT. Its protein is CASALIGRHHTEAFF. The chain combines TRBV6-5 with TRBJ1-1; D is undetermined. The CDR3 has 15 amino acids. Germline CDR1 is MNHEY and CDR2 is SVGAGI. Deletions cut 8 bases from V and 3 bases from J, with 19 bases between.

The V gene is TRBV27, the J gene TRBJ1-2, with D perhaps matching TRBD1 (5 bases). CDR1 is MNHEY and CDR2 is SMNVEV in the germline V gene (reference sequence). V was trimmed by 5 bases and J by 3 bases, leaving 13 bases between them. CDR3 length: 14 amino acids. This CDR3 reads CASSLGQGDYGYTF. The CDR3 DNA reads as TGTGCCAGCAGTCTAGGTCAGGGTGACTATGGCTACACCTTC.